This T cell receptor beta chain was obtained from a study of T-cell reconstitution after alpha-beta-depleted transplantation in children. Researchers prepared the TCRbeta library using unique molecular identifiers, the study reports. Via MiXCR, TCRdb re-called the PCR reads, giving one row per CDR3 protein. The table shows some 500,000 distinct CDR3 sequences, with approximately 20% occurring only once. This clonotype was counted once. This CDR3 has 14 residues. Trimming took 2 bases from V and 2 from J, leaving 9 bases between them. CDR1 DFQATT and CDR2 SNEGSKA come from the germline V gene (reference sequence).

The receptor comes from a human donor who donated a stem cell graft to a child with acute lymphoblastic leukemia. This material consisted of PBMCs from the stem cell graft donor, taken from the stem cell graft. V and J are TRBV20-1 and TRBJ2-2; the D gene is possibly TRBD2 (5 bases). The CDR3 DNA sequence: TGCAGTGCTAGACGCCGGGGAAACACCGGGGAGCTGTTTTTT. This translates into CSARRRGNTGELFF.